These 2 T cell receptor beta chains came from one sample sequenced in a study of lymphopenia after photon versus proton radiotherapy. Here immunoSEQ multiplex PCR was the method, and the copy in TCRdb shows in-frame clones only, minus some. The table has roughly 30,000 clones, roughly 89% seen once. The specimen was peripheral blood, collected from a patient treated with proton-based radiotherapy. The source is a woman in her sixties or seventies with cholangiocarcinoma. Some clones in this sample may be carry-over from other donors' samples.

V usage is TRBV6-1 and J usage is TRBJ1-2, with D possibly matching TRBD1 (6 bases). CDR1 and CDR2 from the germline V gene are MNHNS and SASEGT. The CDR3 totals 14 residues. Trimming pared 4 bases from V and 7 bases from J, leaving 16 bases between. The CDR3 sequence is CASSGPLDRRGYTF. CDR3 coding DNA: TGTGCCAGCAGTGGACCCTTGGACAGACGTGGCTACACCTTC.

The V and J genes are TRBV7-6 and TRBJ2-1; TRBD2 agrees at 8 bases. V shed 0 bases and J 0 bases; nucleotides not matched to a gene: 7. This CDR3 spans 18 amino acids. Germline V CDR1 and CDR2: SGHVS, FNYEAQ. Written as DNA, the CDR3 is TGTGCCAGCAGCTTAGCGCGGGGGGCCGGGGGCTCCTACAATGAGCAGTTCTTC. Residues: CASSLARGAGGSYNEQFF.